These T cell receptor beta chains were read from a single sample in a study of blood T cell repertoires in COVID-19. Using immunoSEQ multiplex PCR, the repertoire was profiled, and TCRdb retains in-frame clones only, with some absent. The profile covers 120,000 to 150,000 clones, with approximately 81% appearing a single time and roughly two fifths taken by the ten largest. Sequencing input: peripheral blood. Source of these receptors: a human donor in a cohort sampled during active COVID-19. The CDR3 runs from the conserved cysteine through the conserved F or W. The order of the fields is clone size, J gene, V gene, D gene, CDR3 DNA, CDR3 protein. D genes are given only for firm matches. Expanded clones get a size class; other rows say once, few or many, or leave the size out.

clone size: .
J gene: TRBJ1-6
V gene: TRBV3-1/TRBV3-2
D gene: TRBD1
CDR3 DNA: TGTGCCAGCAGCCAGATCGGAGGGGGCGGGAATTCACCCCTCCACTTT
CDR3 protein: CASSQIGGGGNSPLHF

clone size: few
J gene: TRBJ1-1
V gene: TRBV30
D gene: TRBD1
CDR3 DNA: TGTGCCTGGAGTACAGGGGTCTACACTGAAGCTTTCTTT
CDR3 protein: CAWSTGVYTEAFF

clone size: .
J gene: TRBJ1-4
V gene: TRBV5-1
D gene: .
CDR3 DNA: TGCGCCAGCAGCTCGAACACCGCAACTAATGAAAAACTGTTTTTT
CDR3 protein: CASSSNTATNEKLFF

clone size: .
J gene: TRBJ2-2
V gene: TRBV4-3
D gene: .
CDR3 DNA: TGCGCCAGCAGCCTAGATAGGGGTTCCGGGGAGCTGTTTTTT
CDR3 protein: CASSLDRGSGELFF

clone size: .
J gene: TRBJ2-4
V gene: TRBV5-1
D gene: TRBD2
CDR3 DNA: TGCGCCAGCAGCCGAGGGAGGGAATTAACCAAAAACATTCAGTACTTC
CDR3 protein: CASSRGRELTKNIQYF

clone size: .
J gene: TRBJ2-1
V gene: TRBV2
D gene: TRBD2
CDR3 DNA: TGTGCCAGCAGTTCCCTAGCGGGGGGGCGTTACAATGAGCAGTTCTTC
CDR3 protein: CASSSLAGGRYNEQFF

clone size: .
J gene: TRBJ2-7
V gene: TRBV10-1
D gene: TRBD2
CDR3 DNA: TGCGCCAGCAGTGAGTCTAGCGCTAGCGGGGGATACTACGAGCAGTACTTC
CDR3 protein: CASSESSASGGYYEQYF

clone size: .
J gene: TRBJ2-1
V gene: TRBV18
D gene: .
CDR3 DNA: TGTGCCAGCTCACCACAGGGGTTCGGCAATGAGCAGTTCTTC
CDR3 protein: CASSPQGFGNEQFF

clone size: .
J gene: TRBJ1-6
V gene: TRBV18
D gene: .
CDR3 DNA: TGTGCCAGCTCGGACGGGAATAATTCACCCCTCCACTTT
CDR3 protein: CASSDGNNSPLHF

clone size: .
J gene: TRBJ1-4
V gene: TRBV11-3
D gene: TRBD1
CDR3 DNA: TGTGCCAGCAGCCAAACAAGGGGACAGGGTGAAAAACTGTTTTTT
CDR3 protein: CASSQTRGQGEKLFF

clone size: .
J gene: TRBJ2-1
V gene: TRBV19
D gene: TRBD2
CDR3 DNA: TGTGCCAGTAATCCAGCGGGGGGCGTGGAGCAGTTCTTC
CDR3 protein: CASNPAGGVEQFF

clone size: .
J gene: TRBJ2-3
V gene: TRBV7-9
D gene: TRBD2
CDR3 DNA: TGTGCCAGCAGCTTAGACCCTTTTAGCGGGTTCGCAGATACGCAGTATTTT
CDR3 protein: CASSLDPFSGFADTQYF

clone size: once
J gene: TRBJ1-2
V gene: TRBV24-1
D gene: .
CDR3 DNA: TGTGCCACCAGTGATTTGCAGGGTGACTATGGCTACACCTTC
CDR3 protein: CATSDLQGDYGYTF

clone size: .
J gene: TRBJ2-7
V gene: TRBV4-1
D gene: TRBD1
CDR3 DNA: TGCGCCAGCAGCCAATGGACAGGGGGCTACGAGCAGTACTTC
CDR3 protein: CASSQWTGGYEQYF

clone size: .
J gene: TRBJ2-2
V gene: TRBV7-2
D gene: .
CDR3 DNA: TGTGCCAGCAGCTTGGCAGGGGCTAACACCGGGGAGCTGTTTTTT
CDR3 protein: CASSLAGANTGELFF

clone size: .
J gene: TRBJ2-7
V gene: TRBV28
D gene: TRBD2
CDR3 DNA: TGTGCCAGCAGTCCCAGCGGGATCCCCTACGAGCAGTACTTC
CDR3 protein: CASSPSGIPYEQYF

clone size: .
J gene: TRBJ2-7
V gene: TRBV7-2
D gene: TRBD1
CDR3 DNA: TGTGCCAGCAGCAAGTCACAGGGGTCCTACGAGCAGTACTTC
CDR3 protein: CASSKSQGSYEQYF

clone size: .
J gene: TRBJ2-1
V gene: TRBV7-6
D gene: TRBD2
CDR3 DNA: TGTGCCAGCAGCCTGACTAGCGGACTCTACAATGAGCAGTTCTTC
CDR3 protein: CASSLTSGLYNEQFF